The clone carrying this T cell receptor (beta chain) showed up just a few times. The entry originates in a study of T-cell reconstitution after alpha-beta-depleted transplantation in children. Preparing the TCRbeta library involved the use of unique molecular identifiers. From the PCR reads, TCRdb called clonotypes with MiXCR, one entry per CDR3 protein. The sample consists of some 280,000 distinct CDR3 sequences, 9.9% of them appearing once. V was pared by 4 bases and J by 6 bases, with 17 bases between. The CDR3 has 16 amino acids. Looked up from germline, CDR1 is SGHRS and CDR2 is YFSETQ. The gene calls are TRBV5-1 and TRBJ1-6; D not certain. The sample consisted of PBMCs from the stem cell graft donor, taken from the stem cell graft. This clonotype was sampled from a human donor who donated a stem cell graft to a child with SCID. The CDR3, as DNA: TGCGCCAGCAGCCTCTCCGGGCCAACGGGTAATTCACCCCTCCACTTT. This translates into CASSLSGPTGNSPLHF.